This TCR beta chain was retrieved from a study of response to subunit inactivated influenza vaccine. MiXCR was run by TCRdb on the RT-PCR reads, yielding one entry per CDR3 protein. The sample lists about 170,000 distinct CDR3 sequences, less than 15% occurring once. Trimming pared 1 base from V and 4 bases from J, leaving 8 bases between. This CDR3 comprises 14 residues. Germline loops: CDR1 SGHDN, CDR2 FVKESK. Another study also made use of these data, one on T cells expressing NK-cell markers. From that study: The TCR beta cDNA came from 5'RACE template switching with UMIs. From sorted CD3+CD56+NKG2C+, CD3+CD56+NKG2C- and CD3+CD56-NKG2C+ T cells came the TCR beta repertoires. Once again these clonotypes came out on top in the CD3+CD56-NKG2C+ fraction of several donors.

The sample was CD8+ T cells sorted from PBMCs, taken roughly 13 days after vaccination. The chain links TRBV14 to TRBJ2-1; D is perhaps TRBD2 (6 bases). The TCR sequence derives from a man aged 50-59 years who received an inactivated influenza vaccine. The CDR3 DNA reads TGTGCCAGCAGCCAAGGCGGGAATTACAATGAGCAGTTCTTC. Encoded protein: CASSQGGNYNEQFF.